The entry below gives a single T cell receptor beta chain sequence along with its context. Clones were read by immunoSEQ multiplex PCR, and TCRdb kept only the in-frame ones, dropping some. Found here are 50,000 to 65,000 clones, 80% to 95% of them singletons; the top ten hold roughly 25%. This CDR3 contains 15 residues. Germline V gene sequence: CDR1 SGHKS, CDR2 YYEKEE (reference sequence). V shed 1 base, J shed 4 bases, and the junction held 3 bases outside the gene matches. This sample stems from a study of OX40 agonist ivuxolimab in advanced cancers. On the study more broadly: Ivuxolimab, an agonistic anti-OX40 (CD134) antibody, was given to patients. The study gave patients intravenous ivuxolimab at 0.01 to 10 mg/kg every 2 weeks. Of mixed ages from about 23 to 79 and averaging 60 years, the group was almost 85% male.

The rearrangement links TRBV5-5 to TRBJ1-5, with 9 bases aligning to TRBD1. The clonotype comes from an adult with an advanced solid tumor such as melanoma, head and neck, liver or kidney cancer. The source material was CD4+ or CD8+ T cells sorted from blood, sampled in a trial of the OX40 agonist ivuxolimab. CDR3 sequence: CASSLTGQGNQPQHF. DNA for the CDR3: TGTGCCAGCAGCTTGACCGGACAGGGGAATCAGCCCCAGCATTTT.